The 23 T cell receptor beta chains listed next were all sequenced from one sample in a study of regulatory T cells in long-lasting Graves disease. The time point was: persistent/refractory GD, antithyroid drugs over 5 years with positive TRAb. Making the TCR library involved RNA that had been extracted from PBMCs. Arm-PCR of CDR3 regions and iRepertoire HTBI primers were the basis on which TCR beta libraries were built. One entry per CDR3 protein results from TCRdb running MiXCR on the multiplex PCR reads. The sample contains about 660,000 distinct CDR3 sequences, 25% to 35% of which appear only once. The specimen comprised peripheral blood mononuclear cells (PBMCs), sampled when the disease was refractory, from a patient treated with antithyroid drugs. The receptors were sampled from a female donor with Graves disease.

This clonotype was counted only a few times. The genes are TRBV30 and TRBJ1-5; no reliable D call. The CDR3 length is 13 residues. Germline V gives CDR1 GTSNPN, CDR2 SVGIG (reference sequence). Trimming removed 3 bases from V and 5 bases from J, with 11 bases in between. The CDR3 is CAWSLGMDQPQHF. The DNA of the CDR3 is TGTGCCTGGAGCTTAGGTATGGATCAGCCCCAGCATTTT.

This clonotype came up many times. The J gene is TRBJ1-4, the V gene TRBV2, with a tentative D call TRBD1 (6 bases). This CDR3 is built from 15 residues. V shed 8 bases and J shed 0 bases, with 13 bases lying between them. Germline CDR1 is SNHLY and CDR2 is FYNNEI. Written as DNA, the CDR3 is TGTGCCAGCGCGGTCAGGGGATCAACTAATGAAAAACTGTTTTTT. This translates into CASAVRGSTNEKLFF.

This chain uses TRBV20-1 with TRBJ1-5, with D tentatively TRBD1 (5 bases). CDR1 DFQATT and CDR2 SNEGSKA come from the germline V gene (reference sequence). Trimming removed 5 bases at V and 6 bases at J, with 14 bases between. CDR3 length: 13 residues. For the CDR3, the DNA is TGCAGTGCTTATATTGGGGGGGGTCAGCCCCAGCATTTT. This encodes CSAYIGGGQPQHF.

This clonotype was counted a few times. The CDR3 protein is CASSLSGLAEEYQETQYF. CDR3 bases: TGTGCCAGCAGCTTGAGTGGACTAGCGGAGGAGTACCAAGAGACCCAGTACTTC. J is TRBJ2-5 and V is TRBV5-6, with 10 bases fitting TRBD2. J lost 0 bases, V lost 1 base, and 9 bases had no gene match. The CDR3 is made up of 18 amino acids. CDR1 is SGHDT, CDR2 YYEEEE, per germline.

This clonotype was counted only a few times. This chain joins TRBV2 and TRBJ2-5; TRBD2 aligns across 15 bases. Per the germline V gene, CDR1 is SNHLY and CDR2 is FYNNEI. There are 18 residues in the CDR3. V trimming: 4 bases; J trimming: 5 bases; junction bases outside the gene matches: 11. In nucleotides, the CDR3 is TGTGCCAGCAGTGGGACTAGCGGGAGGGCTACGTTGTTGGAGACCCAGTACTTC. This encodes CASSGTSGRATLLETQYF.

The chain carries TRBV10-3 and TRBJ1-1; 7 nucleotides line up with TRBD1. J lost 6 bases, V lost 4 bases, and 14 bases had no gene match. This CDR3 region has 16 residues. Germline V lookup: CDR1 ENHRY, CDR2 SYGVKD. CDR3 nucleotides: TGTGCCATCAGTGGAAAAACAGGGGAGTTGGGCGCTGAAGCTTTCTTT. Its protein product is CAISGKTGELGAEAFF.

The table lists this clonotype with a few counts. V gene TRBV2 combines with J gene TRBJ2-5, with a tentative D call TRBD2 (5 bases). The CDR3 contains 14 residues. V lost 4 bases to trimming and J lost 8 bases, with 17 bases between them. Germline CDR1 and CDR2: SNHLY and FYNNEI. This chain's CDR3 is CASSVASYQGTQYF. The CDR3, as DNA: TGTGCCAGCAGTGTAGCGTCTTACCAAGGAACCCAGTACTTC.

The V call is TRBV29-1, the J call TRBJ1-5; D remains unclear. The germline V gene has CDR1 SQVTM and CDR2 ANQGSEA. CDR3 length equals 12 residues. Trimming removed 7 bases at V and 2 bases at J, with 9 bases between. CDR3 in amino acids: CSAGGGNQPQHF. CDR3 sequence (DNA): TGCAGCGCGGGCGGGGGCAATCAGCCCCAGCATTTT.

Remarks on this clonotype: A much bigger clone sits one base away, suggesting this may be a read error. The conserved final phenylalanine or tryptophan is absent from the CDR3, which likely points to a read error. CDR3 in DNA: TGTGCCAGCAGGAGAGCAGGAAACCTAAATCAGCCCCAGCATCTT. This encodes CASRRAGNLNQPQHL. J is TRBJ1-5 and V is TRBV2; D unclear. Looked up from germline, CDR1 is SNHLY and CDR2 is FYNNEI. The CDR3 runs 15 residues. Trimming took 6 bases from V and 4 from J, leaving 16 bases between them.

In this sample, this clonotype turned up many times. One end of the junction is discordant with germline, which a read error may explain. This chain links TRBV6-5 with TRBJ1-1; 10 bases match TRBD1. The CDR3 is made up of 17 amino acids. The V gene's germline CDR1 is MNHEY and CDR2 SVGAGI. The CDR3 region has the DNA TGTGCCAGCAGTTACACGCCATTGGACAGGGGGGGCACTGAAGCCTTCTTT. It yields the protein CASSYTPLDRGGTEAFF.

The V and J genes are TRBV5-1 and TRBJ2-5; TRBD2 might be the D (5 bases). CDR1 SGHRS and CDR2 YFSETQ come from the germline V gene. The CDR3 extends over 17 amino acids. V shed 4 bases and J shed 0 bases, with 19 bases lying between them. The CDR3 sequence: CASSTRRPSPYQETQYF. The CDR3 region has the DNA TGCGCCAGCAGCACACGGAGGCCTTCTCCGTACCAAGAGACCCAGTACTTC.

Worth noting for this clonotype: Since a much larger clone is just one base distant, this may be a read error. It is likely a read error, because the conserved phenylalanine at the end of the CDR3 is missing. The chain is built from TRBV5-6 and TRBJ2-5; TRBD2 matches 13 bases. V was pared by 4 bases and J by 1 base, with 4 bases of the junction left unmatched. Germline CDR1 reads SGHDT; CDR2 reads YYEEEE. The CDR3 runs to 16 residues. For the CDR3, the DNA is TGTGCCAGCAGCCCCGGACTAGCGGGGGCCCAAGAGACCCAGTACCTC. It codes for CASSPGLAGAQETQYL.

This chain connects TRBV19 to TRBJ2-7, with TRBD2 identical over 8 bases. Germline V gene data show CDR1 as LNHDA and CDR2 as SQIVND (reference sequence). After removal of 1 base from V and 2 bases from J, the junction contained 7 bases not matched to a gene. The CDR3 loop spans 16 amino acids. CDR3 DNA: TGTGCCAGTAGTATAGCCGCGGGGGGCTGGCCCTACGAGCAGTACTTC. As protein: CASSIAAGGWPYEQYF.

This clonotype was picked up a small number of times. Written as DNA, the CDR3 is TGCGCCAGCAGCCAAGATGGGACACAGCCCCAGCATTTT. As protein: CASSQDGTQPQHF. The chain joins TRBV4-1 to TRBJ1-5; possibly TRBD1 for D (6 bases). The V gene's germline CDR1 is MGHRA and CDR2 YSYEKL. The V and J ends lost 0 bases and 7 bases respectively, with 7 bases between them. The CDR3 has 13 amino acids.

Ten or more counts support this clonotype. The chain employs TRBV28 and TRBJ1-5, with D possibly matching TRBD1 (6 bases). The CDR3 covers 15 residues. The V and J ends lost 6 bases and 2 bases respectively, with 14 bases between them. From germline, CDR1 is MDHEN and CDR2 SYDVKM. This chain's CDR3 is CASSEQGRGNQPQHF. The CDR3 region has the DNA TGTGCCAGCAGCGAACAGGGCCGGGGCAATCAGCCCCAGCATTTT. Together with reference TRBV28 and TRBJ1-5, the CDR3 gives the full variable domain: DVKVTQSSRYLVKRTGEKVFLECVQDMDHENMFWYRQDPGLGLRLIYFSYDVKMKEKGDIPEGYSVSREKKERFSLILESASTNQTSMYLCASSEQGRGNQPQHFGDGTRLSIL.

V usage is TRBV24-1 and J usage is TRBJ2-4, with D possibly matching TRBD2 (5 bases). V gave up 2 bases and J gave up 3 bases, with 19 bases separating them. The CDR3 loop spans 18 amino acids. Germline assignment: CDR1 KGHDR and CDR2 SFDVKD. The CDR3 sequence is CATSDYRVLAIVKNIQYF. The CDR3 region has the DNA TGTGCCACCAGTGATTATCGGGTTCTAGCCATCGTCAAAAACATTCAGTACTTC.

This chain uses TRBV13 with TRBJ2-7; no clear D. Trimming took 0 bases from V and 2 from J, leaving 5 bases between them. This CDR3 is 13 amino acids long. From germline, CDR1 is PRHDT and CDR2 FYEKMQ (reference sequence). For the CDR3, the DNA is TGTGCCAGCAGCTTAGGGTTCCCCTACGAGCAGTACTTC. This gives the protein CASSLGFPYEQYF. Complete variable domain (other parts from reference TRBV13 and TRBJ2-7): AAGVIQSPRHLIKEKRETATLKCYPIPRHDTVYWYQQGPGQDPQFLISFYEKMQSDKGSIPDRFSAQQFSDYHSELNMSSLELGDSALYFCASSLGFPYEQYFGPGTRLTVT.

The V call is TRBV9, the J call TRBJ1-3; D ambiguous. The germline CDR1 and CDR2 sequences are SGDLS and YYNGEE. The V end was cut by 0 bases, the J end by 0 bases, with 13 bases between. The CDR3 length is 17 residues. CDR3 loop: CASSVAGGGSSGNTIYF. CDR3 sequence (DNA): TGTGCCAGCAGCGTAGCCGGCGGAGGAAGCTCTGGAAACACCATATATTTT.

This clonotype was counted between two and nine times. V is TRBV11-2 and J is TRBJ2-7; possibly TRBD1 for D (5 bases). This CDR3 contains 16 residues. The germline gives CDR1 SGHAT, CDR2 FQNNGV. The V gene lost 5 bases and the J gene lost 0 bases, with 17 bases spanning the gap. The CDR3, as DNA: TGTGCCAGCAGCCCCGTCGTTGGCAGGGCCTCCTACGAGCAGTACTTC. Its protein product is CASSPVVGRASYEQYF.

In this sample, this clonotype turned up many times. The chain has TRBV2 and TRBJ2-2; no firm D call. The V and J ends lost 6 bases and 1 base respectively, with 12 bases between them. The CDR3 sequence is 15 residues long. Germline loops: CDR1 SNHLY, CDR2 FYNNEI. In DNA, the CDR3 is TGTGCCAGCAGCGAGGTCTTAGGGAACACCGGGGAGCTGTTTTTT. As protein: CASSEVLGNTGELFF.

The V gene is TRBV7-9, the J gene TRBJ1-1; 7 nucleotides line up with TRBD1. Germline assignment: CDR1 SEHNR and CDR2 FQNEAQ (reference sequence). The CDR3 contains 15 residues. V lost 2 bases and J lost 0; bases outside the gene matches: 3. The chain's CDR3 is CASSLIQGMNTEAFF. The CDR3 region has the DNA TGTGCCAGCAGCTTAATACAGGGGATGAACACTGAAGCTTTCTTT.

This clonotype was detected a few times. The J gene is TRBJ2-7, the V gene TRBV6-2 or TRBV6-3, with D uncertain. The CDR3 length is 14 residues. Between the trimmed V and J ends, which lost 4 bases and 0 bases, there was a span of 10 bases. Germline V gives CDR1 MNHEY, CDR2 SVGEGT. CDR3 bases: TGTGCCAGCAGTTCAGGCAGGAACTCCTACGAGCAGTACTTC. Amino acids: CASSSGRNSYEQYF.

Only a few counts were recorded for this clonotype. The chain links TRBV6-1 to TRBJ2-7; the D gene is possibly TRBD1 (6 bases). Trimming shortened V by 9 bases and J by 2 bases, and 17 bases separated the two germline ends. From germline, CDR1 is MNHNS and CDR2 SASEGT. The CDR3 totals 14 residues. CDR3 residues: CASQEQGSTYEQYF. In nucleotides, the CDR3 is TGTGCCAGTCAGGAACAGGGATCGACCTACGAGCAGTACTTC.